These 30 T cell receptor beta chains originate from one sample sequenced in a study of T cell responses to AZD1222 COVID-19 vaccine. Repertoires were generated with immunoSEQ multiplex PCR, while TCRdb's copy carries only in-frame clones and drops some. This sample has 98,000 or so clones, with around nine tenths found just once. The material was peripheral blood, obtained on day 0 of MenACWY control vaccination. The receptors here all came from an adult in good health.

This clone was counted a single time. The chain employs TRBV11-1 and TRBJ2-7; D gene unclear. Trimming removed 5 bases from V and 4 bases from J, with 12 bases in between. CDR3 length: 13 amino acids. Germline CDR1 reads SGHAT; CDR2 reads FQDESV (reference sequence). The CDR3 DNA reads TGTGCCAGCAGCCCAGGTCACGGTTACGAGCAGTACTTC. It translates to CASSPGHGYEQYF.

The chain is built from TRBV28 and TRBJ1-1; D uncertain. This CDR3 contains 12 residues. Germline V gene sequence: CDR1 MDHEN, CDR2 SYDVKM. Trimming took 6 bases from V and 4 from J, leaving 9 bases between them. The CDR3 nucleotides read TGTGCCAGCAGCGTGATAGGCACTGAAGCTTTCTTT. Translating it yields CASSVIGTEAFF.

V and J are TRBV7-8 and TRBJ1-5; D is unclear. The CDR3 contains 12 residues. The germline V and J ends were trimmed by 1 base and 7 bases, with 5 bases remaining between them. CDR1 and CDR2 from the germline V gene are SGHVS and FQNEAQ. Here the CDR3 reads CASSLVSQPQHF. For the CDR3, the DNA is TGTGCCAGCAGCTTAGTGTCGCAGCCCCAGCATTTT.

This rearrangement joins TRBV5-1 to TRBJ1-2, with 7 bases aligning to TRBD1. The CDR3 runs 16 residues. Germline assignment: CDR1 SGHRS and CDR2 YFSETQ. J was trimmed by 4 bases and V by 0 bases; bases with no gene match: 9. This CDR3 reads CASSLEQQTGSYGYTF. CDR3 bases: TGCGCCAGCAGCTTGGAGCAGCAGACAGGGAGCTATGGCTACACCTTC.

DNA of the CDR3: TGTGCCAGCAGCTTGGCAGAGACCCAGTACTTC. This encodes CASSLAETQYF. The rearrangement joins TRBV11-2 to TRBJ2-5; the D is unclear. Germline V lookup: CDR1 SGHAT, CDR2 FQNNGV. This CDR3 has 11 amino acids. V lost 3 bases to trimming and J lost 4 bases, with 3 bases between them.

The chain links TRBV5-1 to TRBJ1-1; 7 bases line up with TRBD1. Per the germline V gene, CDR1 is SGHRS and CDR2 is YFSETQ. This CDR3 contains 18 residues. V lost 2 bases and J lost 0; bases outside the gene matches: 13. This CDR3 reads CASSLQGRGVLMNTEAFF. DNA for the CDR3: TGCGCCAGCAGCTTACAGGGGCGAGGAGTCTTAATGAACACTGAAGCTTTCTTT.

V and J are TRBV3-1 (or the pseudogene TRBV3-2) and TRBJ2-7; TRBD1 agrees at 7 bases. Germline V gene data show CDR1 as LGHDT and CDR2 as YNNKEL (reference sequence). V shed 4 bases and J 0 bases; nucleotides not matched to a gene: 0. This CDR3 spans 13 amino acids. The CDR3 nucleotides are TGTGCCAGCAGCCGGGACAGCTCCTACGAGCAGTACTTC. Its translation is CASSRDSSYEQYF.

Ten or more counts support this clone. This sequence joins TRBV5-3 and TRBJ1-2; D uncertain. TRBV5-3 is designated an ORF whose function remains uncertain. V lost 1 base and J lost 3, with 10 bases in between. The CDR3 has 14 amino acids. The CDR3 spells CARSLFYGYYGYTF. The DNA of the CDR3 is TGTGCCAGAAGCTTGTTTTACGGGTACTATGGCTACACCTTC.

The gene calls are TRBV28 and TRBJ1-1, with 9 bases matching TRBD1. Germline CDR1 is MDHEN and CDR2 is SYDVKM. Trimming took 5 bases from V and 5 from J; bases not matched to a gene: 9. The CDR3 runs to 15 residues. CDR3 sequence (DNA): TGTGCCAGCAGTACCGCCGGGACAGGGAAGACTGAAGCTTTCTTT. This translates into CASSTAGTGKTEAFF. The full variable domain, in which reference TRBV28 and TRBJ1-1 provide the parts outside the CDR3, is DVKVTQSSRYLVKRTGEKVFLECVQDMDHENMFWYRQDPGLGLRLIYFSYDVKMKEKGDIPEGYSVSREKKERFSLILESASTNQTSMYLCASSTAGTGKTEAFFGQGTRLTVV.

This chain connects TRBV3-1 (or the pseudogene TRBV3-2) to TRBJ1-2; 8 bases fit TRBD1. This CDR3 is 14 amino acids long. Germline CDR1 reads LGHDT; CDR2 reads YNNKEL (reference sequence). J was trimmed by 8 bases and V by 4 bases; bases with no gene match: 9. This CDR3 is CASSPRGQVNGYTF. CDR3 bases: TGTGCCAGCAGCCCGCGGGGACAGGTTAACGGCTACACCTTC.

The genes are TRBV6-2 or TRBV6-3 and TRBJ2-7; D is uncertain. This CDR3 is built from 14 residues. The ends were cut back, 0 bases at V and 3 bases at J, with 9 bases in the middle. Germline lookup yields CDR1 MNHEY and CDR2 SVGEGT. The CDR3 DNA reads TGTGCCAGCAGTTACTCCGCAGGTATCTACGAGCAGTACTTC. It encodes CASSYSAGIYEQYF.

The rearrangement joins TRBV6-5 to TRBJ1-1, with 7 bases identical to TRBD1. CDR1 is MNHEY and CDR2 is SVGAGI in the germline V gene. This CDR3 spans 12 amino acids. The V and J ends lost 10 bases and 7 bases, in that order; junction bases with no gene match: 9. The CDR3 region is CATGGGKGEAFF. DNA for the CDR3: TGTGCCACAGGGGGGGGCAAGGGTGAAGCTTTCTTT.

This chain connects TRBV7-9 to TRBJ1-5; no clear D gene. Trimming removed 2 bases from V and 1 base from J, with 6 bases in between. From germline, CDR1 is SEHNR and CDR2 FQNEAQ (reference sequence). There are 14 residues in the CDR3. The CDR3 spells CASSLLSSNQPQHF. CDR3 in DNA: TGTGCCAGCAGCTTATTGTCAAGCAATCAGCCCCAGCATTTT. Looking up the rest from reference TRBV7-9 and TRBJ1-5 gives the full variable domain: DTGVSQNPRHKITKRGQNVTFRCDPISEHNRLYWYRQTLGQGPEFLTYFQNEAQLEKSRLLSDRFSAERPKGSFSTLEIQRTEQGDSAMYLCASSLLSSNQPQHFGDGTRLSIL.

The chain has TRBV28 and TRBJ2-7; D is possibly TRBD1 or TRBD2 (5 bases each). Germline-derived CDR1 and CDR2 are MDHEN and SYDVKM. V was cut by 5 bases and J by 2 bases, with 16 bases left in between. This CDR3 has 15 amino acids. In DNA form, the CDR3 reads TGTGCCAGCAGTAGTAATGGGGGAGTAACCTACGAGCAGTACTTC. Amino acid sequence: CASSSNGGVTYEQYF.

V gene TRBV5-5 combines with J gene TRBJ1-1, with D hard to call. This CDR3 is 11 amino acids long. Deletions cut 3 bases from V and 7 bases from J, with 7 bases between. Germline values: CDR1 SGHKS, CDR2 YYEKEE (reference sequence). The CDR3, as DNA: TGTGCCAGCAGCTCCTACCTTGAAGCTTTCTTT. Amino acid sequence: CASSSYLEAFF.

This rearrangement joins TRBV5-6 to TRBJ1-6, with D tentatively TRBD1 (5 bases). Germline-derived CDR1 and CDR2 are SGHDT and YYEEEE. Trimming took 3 bases from V and 6 from J, leaving 13 bases between them. The CDR3 runs to 15 residues. The CDR3 is CASSWGDRANSPLHF. The CDR3 DNA follows: TGTGCCAGCAGCTGGGGGGACCGGGCTAATTCACCCCTCCACTTT.

The rearrangement joins TRBV19 to TRBJ1-2; 8 bases fit TRBD1. Per the germline V gene, CDR1 is LNHDA and CDR2 is SQIVND (reference sequence). CDR3 size: 14 residues. Losses at the gene ends were 6 bases for V and 2 bases for J; bases not matched to a gene: 5. The CDR3 spells CASSPGTGNYGYTF. The DNA of the CDR3 is TGTGCCAGTAGCCCCGGGACAGGAAACTATGGCTACACCTTC.

This chain uses TRBV2 with TRBJ2-7; D is possibly TRBD1 (5 bases). V gave up 7 bases and J gave up 3 bases, with 13 bases separating them. Germline CDR1 and CDR2: SNHLY and FYNNEI. This CDR3 region has 13 residues. The CDR3 protein is CASNSDRYYEQYF. As DNA, the CDR3 is TGTGCCAGCAATAGTGACAGATACTACGAGCAGTACTTC.

The rearrangement uses TRBV5-4 and TRBJ2-3; no clear D. In germline, CDR1 is SGHNT, CDR2 YYREEE (reference sequence). The CDR3 loop spans 12 amino acids. Trimming pared 4 bases from V and 5 bases from J, leaving 8 bases between. The chain's CDR3 is CASSAGGDTQYF. In DNA, the CDR3 is TGTGCCAGCAGCGCCGGCGGAGATACGCAGTATTTT.

This sequence joins TRBV7-6 and TRBJ1-1, with 7 bases matching TRBD1. CDR1 SGHVS and CDR2 FNYEAQ come from the germline V gene. With 5 bases clipped from V and 0 bases from J, the junction kept 6 bases outside the gene matches. The CDR3 has 15 residues. This CDR3 reads CASSPDRRMNTEAFF. The CDR3 DNA reads TGTGCCAGCAGCCCGGACAGGAGGATGAACACTGAAGCTTTCTTT.

The chain couples TRBV25-1 to TRBJ2-5, with TRBD1 identical over 9 bases. The CDR3 has 13 residues. J was trimmed by 3 bases and V by 6 bases; bases with no gene match: 2. Germline V gives CDR1 MGHDK, CDR2 SYGVNS. The CDR3 nucleotides are TGTGCCAGCAGCACAGGGGGCGAAGAGACCCAGTACTTC. This sequence encodes CASSTGGEETQYF.

The chain uses TRBV6-5 and TRBJ2-1; D call uncertain. The CDR3 has 13 amino acids. Germline values: CDR1 MNHEY, CDR2 SVGAGI. V lost 2 bases to trimming and J lost 3 bases, with 5 bases between them. The CDR3 loop is CASSYQLYNEQFF. The CDR3 DNA sequence: TGTGCCAGCAGTTACCAGCTCTACAATGAGCAGTTCTTC.

V usage is TRBV6-2 or TRBV6-3 and J usage is TRBJ1-1; D is unclear. The CDR3 length is 15 residues. Germline V gene sequence: CDR1 MNHEY, CDR2 SVGEGT. The V gene lost 0 bases and the J gene lost 5 bases, with 13 bases spanning the gap. The CDR3 sequence: CASSYSRQRGTEAFF. The DNA for the CDR3 is TGTGCCAGCAGTTACTCGAGGCAGCGAGGGACTGAAGCTTTCTTT.

The rearrangement links TRBV11-2 to TRBJ1-1; no reliable D call. V lost 7 bases and J lost 1, with 7 bases in between. CDR3 size: 12 residues. Germline assignment: CDR1 SGHAT and CDR2 FQNNGV. Here the CDR3 DNA reads TGTGCCAGCATCTCCCCGAACACTGAAGCTTTCTTT. Translation: CASISPNTEAFF.

The rearrangement uses TRBV5-4 and TRBJ1-1; 7 bases line up with TRBD1. Germline lookup yields CDR1 SGHNT and CDR2 YYREEE (reference sequence). The J segment lost 0 bases and the V segment lost 4 bases, leaving 6 bases of the junction unmatched. CDR3 length equals 15 residues. In nucleotides, the CDR3 is TGTGCCAGCAGCATATCGACAGGGATGAACACTGAAGCTTTCTTT. Its translation: CASSISTGMNTEAFF.

DNA of the CDR3: TGTGCCAGCAGAATCTCAGACAGCGAGATCTCCTACGAGCAGTACTTC. Encoded protein: CASRISDSEISYEQYF. The rearrangement uses TRBV27 and TRBJ2-7; D might be TRBD1 (5 bases). The germline CDR1 and CDR2 sequences are MNHEY and SMNVEV (reference sequence). V lost 6 bases and J lost 0, with 18 bases in between. The CDR3 is made up of 16 amino acids.

The genes are TRBV2 and TRBJ2-2; weak D call: TRBD2 (7 bases). Germline-derived CDR1 and CDR2 are SNHLY and FYNNEI. Trimming took off 3 bases at V and 3 bases at J, with 20 bases between the two ends. This CDR3 spans 18 amino acids. DNA for the CDR3: TGTGCCAGCAGTGAGATCCCAGGGGAAGGGAGGGACACCGGGGAGCTGTTTTTT. Amino acids: CASSEIPGEGRDTGELFF.

The CDR3 DNA sequence: TGTGCCAGCAGCCCCTATGCAGGGACACCCCAAGAGACCCAGTACTTC. Amino acids: CASSPYAGTPQETQYF. The chain combines TRBV7-9 with TRBJ2-5; a possible D gene is TRBD1 (6 bases). The CDR3 has 16 residues. Trimming removed 5 bases at V and 1 base at J, with 17 bases between. The germline V gene encodes CDR1 SEHNR and CDR2 FQNEAQ (reference sequence).

The table lists this clone with a few counts. The rearrangement joins TRBV5-4 to TRBJ2-6; no clear D. Germline V gives CDR1 SGHNT, CDR2 YYREEE (reference sequence). The CDR3 is made up of 15 amino acids. V lost 4 bases and J 0 bases, leaving 8 bases between the germline ends. The DNA of the CDR3 is TGTGCCAGCAGCCCCCAAGGCTCTGGGGCCAACGTCCTGACTTTC. Protein: CASSPQGSGANVLTF.

The CDR3 nucleotides are TGTGCCAGTAGTATAGTTGGCAGTAGCTATGGCTACACCTTC. Translation gives CASSIVGSSYGYTF. The chain recombines TRBV19 with TRBJ1-2; unclear D gene. The CDR3 spans 14 residues. The V end was cut by 1 base, the J end by 4 bases, with 10 bases between. The germline CDR1 and CDR2 sequences are LNHDA and SQIVND (reference sequence).